This is a list of T cell receptor beta chains from one sample in a study of graft-versus-host responses after intestinal transplantation. Their specific antigens are unknown. The table came from immunoSEQ multiplex PCR; TCRdb's copy has only in-frame clones and leaves some out. The data contain tens of thousands of clones, around 90% of them singletons. This specimen consisted of unstimulated CD4+ T cells sorted from spleen or lymph node cells, obtained before intestinal transplant. Receptor source: a human donor who received an intestinal transplant. Both conserved end residues are part of each CDR3. D genes are given only for firm matches. Part of the rows lack a size; the others show once, few, many or a class for expanded clones.

size	V	J	D	DNA	CDR3
once	TRBV6-1	TRBJ1-1	NA	TGTGCCAGCAGTGAACGCGGAACCACTGAAGCTTTCTTT	CASSERGTTEAFF
NA	TRBV6-1	TRBJ2-7	NA	TGTGCCAGCAGAAGTAGACAGTACCCCTCCTACGAGCAGTACTTC	CASRSRQYPSYEQYF
NA	TRBV7-6	TRBJ2-7	NA	TGTGCCAGCAGCTTAGCTAGCCCCAACGAGCAGTACTTC	CASSLASPNEQYF
NA	TRBV28	TRBJ2-3	NA	TGTGCCAGCAGTTCAAATCGCGGTTCTGATACGCAGTATTTT	CASSSNRGSDTQYF
NA	TRBV11-2	TRBJ1-1	TRBD1	TGTGCCAGCAACGCACCGGACAGGGGGCCGCACACTGAAGCTTTCTTT	CASNAPDRGPHTEAFF
NA	TRBV19	TRBJ1-5	NA	TGTGCCAGTAGTATAAAGAGGCCAGGGGTGTTAAGCAATCAGCCCCAGCATTTT	CASSIKRPGVLSNQPQHF
NA	TRBV28	TRBJ1-2	NA	TGTGCCATTACCGACAGACTTAATGGCTACACCTTC	CAITDRLNGYTF
NA	TRBV28	TRBJ1-2	NA	TGTGCCAGCAGTTTCTACAGGGTAAATGGCTACACCTTC	CASSFYRVNGYTF
NA	TRBV4-1	TRBJ1-1	TRBD1	TGCGCCAGCAGCCGAACTCCGGGACAGGAGGCTGAAGCTTTCTTT	CASSRTPGQEAEAFF
once	TRBV7-8	TRBJ1-2	NA	TGTGCCAGCAGCTTAAGTGGGGCAGACAGGAACTATGGCTACACCTTC	CASSLSGADRNYGYTF
NA	TRBV6-1	TRBJ2-3	NA	TGTGCCAGCAGTGAAATCCCAGGAGATACGCAGTATTTT	CASSEIPGDTQYF
NA	TRBV28	TRBJ1-3	NA	TGTGCCAGCAGTTTCGAGGGTTCTTCTGGAAACACCATATATTTT	CASSFEGSSGNTIYF
NA	TRBV5-4	TRBJ2-3	NA	TGTGCCAGCAGCCCGGGGGATCGGCCAGATACGCAGTATTTT	CASSPGDRPDTQYF
NA	TRBV27	TRBJ1-1	TRBD1	TGTGCCAGCAACAAACAGGGGGCTAACACTGAAGCTTTCTTT	CASNKQGANTEAFF
NA	TRBV14	TRBJ1-3	NA	TGTGCCAGCAGCCTCGCGGGGCCCTCTGGAAACACCATATATTTT	CASSLAGPSGNTIYF
NA	TRBV27	TRBJ2-7	NA	TGTGCCAGCAGGAGGGTGGGGGGATCTTACGAGCAGTACTTC	CASRRVGGSYEQYF
NA	TRBV10-3	TRBJ1-2	NA	TGTGCCATCAGTGAGTCCGGGAGGGGCTATGGCTACACCTTC	CAISESGRGYGYTF
NA	TRBV6-1	TRBJ2-7	NA	TGTGCCAGCAGTGTTGACAGCTCCTACGAGCAGTACTTC	CASSVDSSYEQYF
NA	TRBV7-9	TRBJ2-5	NA	TGTGCCAGCAGCTACCCCACGGGACTCCAAGAGACCCAGTACTTC	CASSYPTGLQETQYF
NA	TRBV5-1	TRBJ2-3	TRBD2	TGCGCCAGCAGCTTGACTAGCGGGAGGGCCGGTGCAGATACGCAGTATTTT	CASSLTSGRAGADTQYF
NA	TRBV11-2	TRBJ1-1	TRBD1	TGTGCCAGCAGCCCTATAAGGGGGCCTCTCGGACAAGGAGCTTTCTTT	CASSPIRGPLGQGAFF
NA	TRBV7-6	TRBJ2-1	TRBD2	TGTGCCAGCAGCATTACGACTAGCGGGAGTGATGATGAGCAGTTCTTC	CASSITTSGSDDEQFF
NA	TRBV30	TRBJ1-4	TRBD1	TGTGCCTGGACTCTCCGACAGGGATTACATGAAAAACTGTTTTTT	CAWTLRQGLHEKLFF
NA	TRBV9	TRBJ1-6	NA	TGTGCCAGCAGCGTTCAGTCGGGGTGGAATTCACCCCTCCACTTT	CASSVQSGWNSPLHF
NA	TRBV5-1	TRBJ1-2	NA	TGCGCCAGCAGCTTGGGGGCGCCCAGTGATGGCTACACCTTC	CASSLGAPSDGYTF
NA	TRBV28	TRBJ2-2	TRBD1	TGTGCCAGCAGCTCGCCGGGACAGGGGGACACCGGGGAGCTGTTTTTT	CASSSPGQGDTGELFF
NA	TRBV4-1	TRBJ2-1	TRBD2	TGCGCCAGCAGCGCAGGGACTAGCTCCCATGAGCAGTTCTTC	CASSAGTSSHEQFF
NA	TRBV25-1	TRBJ2-7	NA	TGTGCCAGCAGTGATCAGGGGTCCTACGAGCAGTACTTC	CASSDQGSYEQYF
NA	TRBV19	TRBJ2-7	TRBD1	TGTGCCAGTAGTATCTCGGGGACAGGGTCCTACGAGCAGTACTTC	CASSISGTGSYEQYF
NA	TRBV19	TRBJ1-5	TRBD1	TGTGCCAGTAGTCGACAGGGTCAGCCCCAGCATTTT	CASSRQGQPQHF
NA	TRBV6-6	TRBJ1-5	TRBD1	TGTGCCAGCAGTTACGGGAGGGCAGGGGGCGAGCCCCAGCATTTT	CASSYGRAGGEPQHF
NA	TRBV27	TRBJ1-5	NA	TGTGCCAGCAGTTCCCTGACAGCAAATCAGCCCCAGCATTTT	CASSSLTANQPQHF
once	TRBV5-4	TRBJ2-7	NA	TGTGCCAGCCGCCCGGAGCCGAGCTCCTACGAGCAGTACTTC	CASRPEPSSYEQYF
NA	TRBV6-1	TRBJ2-7	TRBD1	TGTGCCAGCAGTGCGGACAGGGGGACAACCGAGCAGTACTTC	CASSADRGTTEQYF
NA	TRBV6-1	TRBJ2-3	TRBD2	TGTGCCAGCAGTGGACTAGCGGGAGGGCCAGATACGCAGTATTTT	CASSGLAGGPDTQYF
once	TRBV10-1	TRBJ2-1	NA	TGCGCCAGCAGTGAGATGGGTCGGCGGGCCGTAAATGAGCAGTTCTTC	CASSEMGRRAVNEQFF
NA	TRBV11-2	TRBJ2-1	TRBD2	TGTGCCAGCAGCTTAAGGCCGGGACTAGCCCCTGAGCAGTTCTTC	CASSLRPGLAPEQFF
few	TRBV19	TRBJ2-3	NA	TGTGCCAGTAGTAGGAGGGGCACGGATACGCAGTATTTT	CASSRRGTDTQYF
NA	TRBV28	TRBJ1-2	NA	TGTGCCAGCAGTCCGTCGGTCTATGGCTACACCTTC	CASSPSVYGYTF
NA	TRBV27	TRBJ2-7	NA	TGTGCCAGCAGTTTCGTACGGGGGTCGTCCTACGAGCAGTACTTC	CASSFVRGSSYEQYF
NA	TRBV5-5	TRBJ2-7	TRBD1	TGTGCCAGCAGCTTGGGGCCCGGACAGGGGGCTTGGGAGCAGTACTTC	CASSLGPGQGAWEQYF
NA	TRBV15	TRBJ2-3	NA	TGTGCCACCAGCAGAGATCTGGGGCGTACGCAGTATTTT	CATSRDLGRTQYF
NA	TRBV5-1	TRBJ2-1	TRBD2	TGCGCCAGCAGCTTGGCGAATTGGGCTAGCGGGAGGGCTGGTGAGCAGTTCTTC	CASSLANWASGRAGEQFF
NA	TRBV29-1	TRBJ1-1	NA	TGCAGCGTCACCTCCCTCGGGATGGGCACTGAAGCTTTCTTT	CSVTSLGMGTEAFF
NA	TRBV7-9	TRBJ2-6	NA	TGTGCCAGCAGCTTAGGGGGGGCTGGGGCCAACGTCCTGACTTTC	CASSLGGAGANVLTF
NA	TRBV27	TRBJ2-3	NA	TGTGCCAGCAGTTTCCAACTCACAGATACGCAGTATTTT	CASSFQLTDTQYF
NA	TRBV6-4	TRBJ1-5	NA	TGTGCCAGCACCCTAGACGGCAATCAGCCCCAGCATTTT	CASTLDGNQPQHF
NA	TRBV28	TRBJ2-2	TRBD2	TGTGCCAGTCAACCGGGACTAGAAACCACCGGGGAGCTGTTTTTT	CASQPGLETTGELFF
NA	TRBV11-1	TRBJ2-7	TRBD1	TGTGCCAGCAGCTCCGCATCTGGGGGGACAGGGAACGAGCAGTACTTC	CASSSASGGTGNEQYF
NA	TRBV10-2	TRBJ1-2	TRBD1	TGCGCCAGCACGACAGGGAGAAACTATGGCTACACCTTC	CASTTGRNYGYTF
once	TRBV5-1	TRBJ1-4	NA	TGCGCCAGCAGCTTGAGGACAGCAACTAATGAAAAACTGTTTTTT	CASSLRTATNEKLFF
NA	TRBV2	TRBJ2-7	TRBD1	TGTGCCAGCCTAGGCAATACGGGACAGGGCTACGAGCAGTACTTC	CASLGNTGQGYEQYF
NA	TRBV29-1	TRBJ2-1	TRBD2	TGCAGCGTAGGACGGGGGGTCAATGAGCAGTTCTTC	CSVGRGVNEQFF
NA	TRBV2	TRBJ2-5	NA	TGTGCCAGCAGTGAAGCCCCCCGGACAAACCAAGAGACCCAGTACTTC	CASSEAPRTNQETQYF
NA	TRBV28	TRBJ1-4	TRBD1	TGTGCCAGCAGTGGACAGGGGGCGCGGGAAATAGGGGAAAAACTGTTTTTT	CASSGQGAREIGEKLFF
few	TRBV7-9	TRBJ1-1	NA	TGTGCCAGCAGCTTTAAAGGAGACACTGAAGCTTTCTTT	CASSFKGDTEAFF
once	TRBV5-1	TRBJ1-5	NA	TGCGCCAGCAGCCGCGGGACGGGACTCAATCAGCCCCAGCATTTT	CASSRGTGLNQPQHF
few	TRBV6-6	TRBJ1-1	NA	TGTGCCAGCAGTTACTCGAGCCGTGAAGCTTTCTTT	CASSYSSREAFF